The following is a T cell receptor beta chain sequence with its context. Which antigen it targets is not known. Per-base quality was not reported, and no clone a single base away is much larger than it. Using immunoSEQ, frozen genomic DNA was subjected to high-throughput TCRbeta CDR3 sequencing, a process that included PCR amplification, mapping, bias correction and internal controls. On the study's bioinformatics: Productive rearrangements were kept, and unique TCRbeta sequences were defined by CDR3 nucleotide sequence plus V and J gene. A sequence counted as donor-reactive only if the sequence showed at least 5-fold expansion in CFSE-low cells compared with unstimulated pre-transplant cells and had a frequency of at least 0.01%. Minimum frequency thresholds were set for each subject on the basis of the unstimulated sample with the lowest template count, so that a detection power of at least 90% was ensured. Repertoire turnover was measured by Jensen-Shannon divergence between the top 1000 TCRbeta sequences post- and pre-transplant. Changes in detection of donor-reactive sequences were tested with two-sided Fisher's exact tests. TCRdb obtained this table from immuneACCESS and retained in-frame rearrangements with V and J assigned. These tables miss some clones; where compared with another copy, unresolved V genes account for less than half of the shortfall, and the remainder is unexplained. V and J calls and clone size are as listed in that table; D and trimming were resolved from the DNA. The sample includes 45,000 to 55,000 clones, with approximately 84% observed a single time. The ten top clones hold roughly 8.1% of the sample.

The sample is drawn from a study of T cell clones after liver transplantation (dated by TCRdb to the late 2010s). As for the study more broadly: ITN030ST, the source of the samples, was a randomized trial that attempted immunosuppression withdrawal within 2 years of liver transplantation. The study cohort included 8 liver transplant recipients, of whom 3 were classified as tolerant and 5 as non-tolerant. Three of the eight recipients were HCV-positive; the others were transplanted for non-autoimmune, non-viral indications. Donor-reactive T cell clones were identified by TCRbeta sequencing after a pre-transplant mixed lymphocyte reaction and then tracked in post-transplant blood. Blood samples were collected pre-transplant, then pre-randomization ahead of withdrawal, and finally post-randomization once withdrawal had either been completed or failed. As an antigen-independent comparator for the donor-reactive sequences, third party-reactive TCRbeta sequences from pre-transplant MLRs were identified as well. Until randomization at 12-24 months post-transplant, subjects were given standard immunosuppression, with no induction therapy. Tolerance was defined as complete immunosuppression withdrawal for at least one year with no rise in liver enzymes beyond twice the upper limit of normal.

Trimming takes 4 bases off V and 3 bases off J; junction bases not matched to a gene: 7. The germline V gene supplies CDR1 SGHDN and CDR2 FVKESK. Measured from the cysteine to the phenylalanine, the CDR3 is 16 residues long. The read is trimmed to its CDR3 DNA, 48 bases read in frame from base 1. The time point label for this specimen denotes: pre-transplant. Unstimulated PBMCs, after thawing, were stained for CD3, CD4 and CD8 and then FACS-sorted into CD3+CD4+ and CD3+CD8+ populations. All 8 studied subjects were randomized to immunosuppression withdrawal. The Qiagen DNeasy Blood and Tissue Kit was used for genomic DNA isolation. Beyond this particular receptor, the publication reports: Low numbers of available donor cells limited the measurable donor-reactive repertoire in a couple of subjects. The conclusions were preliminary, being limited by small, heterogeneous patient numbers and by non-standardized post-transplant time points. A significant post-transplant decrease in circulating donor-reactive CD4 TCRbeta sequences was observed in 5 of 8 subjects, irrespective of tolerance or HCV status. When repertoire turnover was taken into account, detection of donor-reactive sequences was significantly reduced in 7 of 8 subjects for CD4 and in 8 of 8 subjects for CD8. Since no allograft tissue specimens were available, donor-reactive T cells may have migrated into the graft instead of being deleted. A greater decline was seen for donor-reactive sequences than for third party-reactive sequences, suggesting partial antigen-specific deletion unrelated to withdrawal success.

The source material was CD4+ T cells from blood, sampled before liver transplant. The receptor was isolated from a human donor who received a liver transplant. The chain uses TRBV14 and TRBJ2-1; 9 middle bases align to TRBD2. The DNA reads TGTGCCAGCAGCCCGAGGACTAGCGCGGTCTACAATGAGCAGTTCTTC. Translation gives CASSPRTSAVYNEQFF.